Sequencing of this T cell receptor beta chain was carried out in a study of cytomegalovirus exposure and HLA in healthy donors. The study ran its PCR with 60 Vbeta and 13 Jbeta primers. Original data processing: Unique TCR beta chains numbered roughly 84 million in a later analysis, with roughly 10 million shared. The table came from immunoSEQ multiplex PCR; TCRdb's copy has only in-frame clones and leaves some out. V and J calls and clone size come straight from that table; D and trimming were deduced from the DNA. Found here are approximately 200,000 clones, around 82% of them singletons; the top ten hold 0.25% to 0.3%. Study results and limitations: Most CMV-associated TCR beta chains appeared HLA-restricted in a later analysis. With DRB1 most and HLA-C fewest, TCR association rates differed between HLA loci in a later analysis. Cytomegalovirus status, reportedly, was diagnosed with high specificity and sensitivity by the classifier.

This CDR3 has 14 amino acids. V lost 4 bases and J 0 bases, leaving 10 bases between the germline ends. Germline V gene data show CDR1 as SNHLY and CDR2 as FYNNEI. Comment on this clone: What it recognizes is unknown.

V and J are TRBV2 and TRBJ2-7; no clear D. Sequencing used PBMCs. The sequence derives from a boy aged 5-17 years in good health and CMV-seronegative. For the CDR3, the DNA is TGTGCCAGCAGTGTGCAGATCAGCTCCTACGAGCAGTACTTC. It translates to CASSVQISSYEQYF.